This T cell receptor (beta chain) was identified in a study of graft-versus-host responses after intestinal transplantation. General study results and limits: GvH clones were identified in recipient marrow, with some first appearing in ileum or blood.

Generated by immunoSEQ multiplex PCR, the TCRdb table keeps only in-frame clones and is missing some. This table has about 9,800 clones, roughly 89% appearing once. In its sample, this clone was seen a few times. Its antigen is not identified. Sequencing was performed on PBMCs, taken just over 42 days after intestinal transplant. This sequence originates from a human patient who received an intestinal transplant, so some T cells may come from the graft donor.

The CDR3 bases are TGTGCCAGCAGCTTAGGACAGGGGACTGAAGCTTTCTTT. Translating it yields CASSLGQGTEAFF. J is TRBJ1-1 and V is TRBV11-2; 8 nucleotides agree with TRBD1. With 1 base clipped from V and 5 bases from J, the junction kept 0 bases outside the gene matches. The germline gives CDR1 SGHAT, CDR2 FQNNGV. CDR3 size: 13 residues.